One sample yielded the 19 T cell receptor beta chains listed below, sequenced in a study of T cells in Graves' hyperthyroidism and ophthalmopathy (dated by TCRdb to between 2018 and 2021). The library was prepared using multiplex PCR. The instrument given in TCRdb is Illumina HiSeq 2000. TCR beta CDR3 regions were amplified from RNA transcripts. The TCR CDR3 was subjected to a first round of RT-PCR using the HTBI primer set and the Qiagen OneStep RT-PCR kit. The public sequencing data were trimmed at Q25 with fastp and processed into clonotypes with MiXCR by TCRdb, which kept only in-frame beta chains. Rows with one shared CDR3 protein collapse into an entry with the most common genes and DNA. For this sample there are 540,000 or so distinct CDR3 sequences; roughly 50% appear just once. The ten largest make up under 20% of the sample. The sample comprised peripheral blood or thyroid tissue (not recorded which). These receptors were taken from an adult woman with Graves' disease, either hyperthyroidism or ophthalmopathy (not recorded which).

This clonotype was recorded at least ten times. The chain combines TRBV7-9 with TRBJ2-7; TRBD1 or TRBD2 may be the D gene (5 bases each). CDR1 SEHNR and CDR2 FQNEAQ come from the germline V gene (reference sequence). This CDR3 spans 13 amino acids. Trimming cost V 3 bases and J 7 bases, with 13 bases left between them. CDR3 in amino acids: CASSFQGVGEQYF. The CDR3 region has the DNA TGTGCCAGCAGCTTTCAGGGAGTAGGAGAGCAGTACTTC. The complete variable domain, with remaining parts taken from reference TRBV7-9 and TRBJ2-7, reads DTGVSQNPRHKITKRGQNVTFRCDPISEHNRLYWYRQTLGQGPEFLTYFQNEAQLEKSRLLSDRFSAERPKGSFSTLEIQRTEQGDSAMYLCASSFQGVGEQYFGPGTRLTVT.

The gene calls are TRBV10-3 and TRBJ1-2; D is unclear. Trimming removed 6 bases at V and 8 bases at J, with 10 bases between. This CDR3 is 11 amino acids long. CDR1 ENHRY and CDR2 SYGVKD come from the germline V gene. In DNA, the CDR3 is TGTGCCATCAGGGCAACGCGGGGCTACACCTTC. As protein: CAIRATRGYTF.

The J gene is TRBJ2-5, the V gene TRBV20-1; D ambiguous. Germline lookup yields CDR1 DFQATT and CDR2 SNEGSKA (reference sequence). Trimming shortened V by 1 base and J by 2 bases, and 8 bases separated the two germline ends. The CDR3 totals 13 residues. The CDR3 DNA reads TGCAGTGCTAGAGTCCCAGCTCAAGAGACCCAGTACTTC. Encoded protein: CSARVPAQETQYF.

In this sample, this clonotype turned up many times. The genes are TRBV9 and TRBJ2-7, with a tentative D call TRBD1 (6 bases). In germline, CDR1 is SGDLS, CDR2 YYNGEE. The CDR3 consists of 14 residues. Trimming shortened V by 1 base and J by 5 bases, and 13 bases separated the two germline ends. CDR3 sequence reads: CASSVQGSLNEQYF. The CDR3 bases are TGTGCCAGCAGCGTACAGGGGAGTCTCAACGAGCAGTACTTC.

CDR3 residues: CSVRGDWETQYF. DNA for the CDR3: TGCAGCGTGCGAGGGGATTGGGAGACCCAGTACTTC. The chain is built from TRBV29-1 and TRBJ2-5, with D perhaps assigned TRBD1 or TRBD2 (5 bases each). Trimming pared 6 bases from V and 5 bases from J, leaving 13 bases between. The CDR3 runs to 12 residues. Germline values: CDR1 SQVTM, CDR2 ANQGSEA.

J is TRBJ1-1 and V is TRBV28; D gene uncertain. Per the germline V gene, CDR1 is MDHEN and CDR2 is SYDVKM. CDR3 length equals 12 residues. With 10 bases removed from V and 7 bases from J, the gap between germline ends came to 16 bases. This CDR3 is CAIVTPYYEAFF. CDR3 DNA: TGTGCCATCGTAACACCCTACTATGAAGCTTTCTTT.

This sequence joins TRBV10-3 and TRBJ1-2; tentative D call: TRBD1 (6 bases). This CDR3 spans 12 amino acids. The germline gives CDR1 ENHRY, CDR2 SYGVKD. The CDR3 region is CAGDGTNYGYTF. For the CDR3, the DNA is TGTGCTGGGGACGGGACAAACTATGGCTACACCTTC.

In its sample, this clonotype was seen many times. This chain joins TRBV2 and TRBJ2-7, with TRBD1 identical over 12 bases. J gave up 2 bases and V 9 bases, and 5 bases lay outside the gene matches. The CDR3 sequence is 14 residues long. Germline-derived CDR1 and CDR2 are SNHLY and FYNNEI. The CDR3 sequence is CARGGTGGPYEQYF. The CDR3 nucleotides read TGTGCCAGGGGGGGGACAGGGGGCCCCTACGAGCAGTACTTC.

The chain links TRBV29-1 to TRBJ2-2; no firm D call. The CDR3 loop spans 13 amino acids. Germline CDR1 is SQVTM and CDR2 is ANQGSEA. V was shortened by 3 bases and J by 8 bases, with 13 bases between the two germline ends. CDR3 DNA sequence: TGCAGCGTTGAGATAAGTTCCTATGGGGAGCTGTTTTTT. Its translation: CSVEISSYGELFF.

This clonotype was seen repeatedly, ten times or more. The chain is built from TRBV7-2 and TRBJ2-7; 9 bases match TRBD1. Germline V gene data show CDR1 as SGHTA and CDR2 as FQGNSA. Trimming cost V 3 bases and J 3 bases; bases outside gene matches: 6. This CDR3 spans 15 amino acids. DNA of the CDR3: TGTGCCAGCAGCTTTACTCCGGGACAGGGCTACGAGCAGTACTTC. Amino acid sequence: CASSFTPGQGYEQYF. The full variable domain, completed using reference TRBV7-2 and TRBJ2-7, is GAGVSQSPSNKVTEKGKDVELRCDPISGHTALYWYRQSLGQGLEFLIYFQGNSAPDKSGLPSDRFSAERTGGSVSTLTIQRTQQEDSAVYLCASSFTPGQGYEQYFGPGTRLTVT.

CDR3 region: CAWSVHRRNSPLHF. CDR3 in DNA: TGTGCCTGGAGTGTACACAGGAGAAATTCACCCCTCCACTTT. The genes are TRBV30 and TRBJ1-6, with D tentatively TRBD1 (5 bases). The germline V gene has CDR1 GTSNPN and CDR2 SVGIG (reference sequence). The CDR3 contains 14 residues. The V and J ends lost 0 bases and 7 bases respectively, with 10 bases between them.

V and J are TRBV12-3 or TRBV12-4 and TRBJ1-2; 8 bases map to TRBD1. CDR3 length: 13 amino acids. The J segment lost 6 bases and the V segment lost 6 bases, leaving 6 bases of the junction unmatched. CDR3 coding DNA: TGTGCCAGCAGCTGGACAGGGAGTAATGGCTACACCTTC. It translates to CASSWTGSNGYTF.

In its sample, this clonotype was seen many times. The J gene is TRBJ2-5, the V gene TRBV7-9, with 7 positions matching TRBD2. This CDR3 has 14 amino acids. Germline V lookup: CDR1 SEHNR, CDR2 FQNEAQ (reference sequence). V dropped 6 bases and J dropped 7; count of bases not matched to a gene: 11. The CDR3 is CASSYTSVLGTQYF. DNA of the CDR3: TGTGCCAGCAGTTATACTAGCGTCCTCGGGACCCAGTACTTC.

This clonotype was seen many times. The gene calls are TRBV12-3 or TRBV12-4 and TRBJ1-1; no definite D call. This CDR3 is built from 14 residues. The V gene lost 1 base and the J gene lost 4 bases, with 10 bases spanning the gap. In DNA form, the CDR3 reads TGTGCCAGCAGTTTAGGCAGCGGAGGCACTGAAGCTTTCTTT. It codes for CASSLGSGGTEAFF.

Points on this clonotype: Germline is not matched at one junction end, which may reflect a read error. The V call is TRBV25-1, the J call TRBJ1-3; no reliable D call. The CDR3 spans 12 residues. Germline V gene sequence: CDR1 MGHDK, CDR2 SYGVNS. The CDR3 protein is CASSELGNTTYF. The DNA for the CDR3 is TGTGCCAGCAGTGAATTAGGAAACACCACATATTTT.

This chain's CDR3 is CASSADRGREHF. The DNA for the CDR3 is TGTGCCAGCAGCGCGGACAGGGGGCGCGAGCATTTT. The J gene is TRBJ1-5, the V gene TRBV7-6, with 11 bases matching TRBD1. V shed 5 bases and J 14 bases; nucleotides not matched to a gene: 5. Germline loops: CDR1 SGHVS, CDR2 FNYEAQ. The length of the CDR3 is 12 residues.

This clonotype was seen many times. V usage is TRBV7-9 and J usage is TRBJ1-2; D gene uncertain. The length of the CDR3 is 11 residues. V gave up 3 bases and J gave up 7 bases, with 6 bases separating them. Germline V gene sequence: CDR1 SEHNR, CDR2 FQNEAQ (reference sequence). The CDR3 region has the DNA TGTGCCAGCAGCTTTTTAGGTGGCTACACCTTC. It is translated as CASSFLGGYTF.

This clonotype was counted ten times or more. The chain is built from TRBV7-8 and TRBJ2-7; 7 nucleotides agree with TRBD1. V lost 6 bases and J lost 1; bases outside the gene matches: 6. The CDR3 is 14 residues long. Per germline, CDR1 SGHVS and CDR2 FQNEAQ. CDR3 sequence reads: CASSGTAPSYEQYF. For the CDR3, the DNA is TGTGCCAGCAGTGGGACAGCGCCTTCCTACGAGCAGTACTTC.

A note on this clonotype: Likely a read error: the CDR3 ends without its conserved phenylalanine or tryptophan. It is unclear where the CDR3 begins or ends on the DNA, so no DNA is shown, and the CDR3 is as TCRdb lists it. This chain connects TRBV7-3 to TRBJ2-5; the table's TRBD2 call for D was not verified on the DNA. CDR1 SGHTA and CDR2 FQGTGA come from the germline V gene. The CDR3 sequence runs 18 residues, both termini included. CDR3 in amino acids: CAIRRRLDGGAYGYTFGS.